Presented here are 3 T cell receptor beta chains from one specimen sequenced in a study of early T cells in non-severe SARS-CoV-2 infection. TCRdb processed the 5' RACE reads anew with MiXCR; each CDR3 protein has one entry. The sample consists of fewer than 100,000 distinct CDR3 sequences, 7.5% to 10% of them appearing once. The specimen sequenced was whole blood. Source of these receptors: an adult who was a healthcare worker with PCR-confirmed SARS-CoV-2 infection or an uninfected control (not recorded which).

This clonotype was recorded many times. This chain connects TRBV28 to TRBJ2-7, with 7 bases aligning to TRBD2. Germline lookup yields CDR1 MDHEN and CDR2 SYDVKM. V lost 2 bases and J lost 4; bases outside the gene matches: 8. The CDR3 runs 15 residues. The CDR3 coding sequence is TGTGCCAGCAGTTTACTGGCGGGAGCTTTGTACGAGCAGTACTTC. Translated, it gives CASSLLAGALYEQYF. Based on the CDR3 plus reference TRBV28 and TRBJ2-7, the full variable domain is DVKVTQSSRYLVKRTGEKVFLECVQDMDHENMFWYRQDPGLGLRLIYFSYDVKMKEKGDIPEGYSVSREKKERFSLILESASTNQTSMYLCASSLLAGALYEQYFGPGTRLTVT.

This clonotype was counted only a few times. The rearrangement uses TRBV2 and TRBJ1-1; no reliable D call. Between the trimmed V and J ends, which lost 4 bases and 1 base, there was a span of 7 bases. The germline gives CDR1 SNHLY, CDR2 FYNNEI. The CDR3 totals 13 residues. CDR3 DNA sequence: TGTGCCAGCAGTGTGGAGGAGAACACTGAAGCTTTCTTT. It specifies CASSVEENTEAFF.

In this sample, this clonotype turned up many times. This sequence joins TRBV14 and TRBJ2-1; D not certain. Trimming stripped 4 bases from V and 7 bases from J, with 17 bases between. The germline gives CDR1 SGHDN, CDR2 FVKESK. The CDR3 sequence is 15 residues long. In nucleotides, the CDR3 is TGTGCCAGCAGCCCCTTCCTCGGAGTGATAAATGAGCAGTTCTTC. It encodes CASSPFLGVINEQFF.